This TCR beta chain was profiled in a study of Ad26.COV2.S vaccination and SARS-CoV-2 variants. The assay was immunoSEQ multiplex PCR, and TCRdb's table has in-frame clones only and misses some. Of about 330,000 clones in the sample, almost 90% were seen once. Treatment specified: 19 received Ad26.COV2.S at low or high dose, single or two shots; 5 received placebo; per-sample allocation not given. Samples were taken on day 63 after the first vaccine or placebo injection. Sequencing used peripheral blood, obtained in a trial of Ad26.COV2.S vaccine versus placebo. The TCR sequence derives from a person aged 18-60 years who received the Ad26.COV2.S COVID-19 vaccine or a placebo.

The CDR3 sequence is CASSLGQGAVGETQYF. CDR3 sequence (DNA): TGCGCCAGCAGCTTGGGACAGGGGGCAGTTGGGGAGACCCAGTACTTC. The chain is built from TRBV5-1 and TRBJ2-5, with TRBD1 identical over 10 bases. The CDR3 is 16 amino acids. CDR1 and CDR2 from the germline V gene are SGHRS and YFSETQ. The ends lost 0 bases at V and 5 bases at J; junction bases unmatched: 7.